This T cell receptor beta chain is drawn from a study of molecular identifiers for immune sequencing clone quantification. MiXCR was run by TCRdb on the PCR reads, yielding one entry per CDR3 protein. The sample consists of around 470,000 distinct CDR3 sequences, over 20% of them appearing once. This clonotype was seen a few times. Germline CDR1 reads MNHNS; CDR2 reads SASEGT. V shed 5 bases and J shed 6 bases, with 24 bases lying between them. This CDR3 region has 17 residues. This receptor was taken from a human donor in good health. Some libraries in this study had Jurkat cell RNA spiked in. The chain couples TRBV6-1 to TRBJ2-3; D may be TRBD2 (6 bases). The sequenced sample was naive CD8+ T cells from blood, with Jurkat cell RNA spiked in. Subset specified: FACS-sorted CD8+CD4-CCR7+CD45RA+ naive T cells. The CDR3 coding sequence is TGTGCCAGCAGTCTACAGGCGGGGTTCGCTAGTTGGGATACGCAGTATTTT. Amino acid sequence: CASSLQAGFASWDTQYF.